The 10 T cell receptor beta chains given below trace back to one sample, sequenced in a study of regulatory T cells in long-lasting Graves disease. The TCR beta library used iRepertoire HTBI primers with Arm-PCR amplification of CDR3. TCRdb analysed the multiplex PCR reads with MiXCR anew, one entry per CDR3 protein. The data contain around 450,000 distinct CDR3 sequences, about 17% of them singletons. The time point is: newly diagnosed GD, antithyroid drugs for less than 3 months. Isolated PBMC RNA provided the starting material for the TCR library. These records were also assigned to another study, of T cells in Graves' hyperthyroidism and ophthalmopathy.

The material was peripheral blood mononuclear cells (PBMCs), obtained at new diagnosis, from a patient treated with antithyroid drugs. The source is a man in his forties or fifties with Graves disease.

This clonotype was observed at least ten times. The V call is TRBV7-8, the J call TRBJ1-3; D is undetermined. The V gene lost 5 bases and the J gene lost 1 base, with 21 bases spanning the gap. The CDR3 runs to 18 residues. Germline V gene data show CDR1 as SGHVS and CDR2 as FQNEAQ. This CDR3 reads CASSLRHRIDLSGNTIYF. DNA for the CDR3: TGTGCCAGCAGCCTCCGACATAGGATCGACCTTTCTGGAAACACCATATATTTT.

This clonotype was detected ten times or more. The J gene is TRBJ1-1, the V gene TRBV5-1, with a weak D call TRBD1 (6 bases). The CDR3 length is 16 residues. The germline gives CDR1 SGHRS, CDR2 YFSETQ. V was pared by 1 base and J by 5 bases, with 18 bases between. The CDR3 region has the DNA TGCGCCAGCAGCTTGCTCGCGTCGAGGGGGAAGACTGAAGCTTTCTTT. The encoded protein is CASSLLASRGKTEAFF.

At least ten counts were recorded for this clonotype. The genes are TRBV2 and TRBJ2-7, with TRBD2 matching 10 bases. The CDR3 consists of 15 residues. V shed 2 bases, J shed 6 bases, and the junction held 7 bases outside the gene matches. Germline values: CDR1 SNHLY, CDR2 FYNNEI. The CDR3 loop reads CASSEPLAGASEQYF. CDR3 sequence (DNA): TGTGCCAGCAGTGAACCCCTAGCGGGAGCATCCGAGCAGTACTTC.

This clonotype was seen just once. The chain recombines TRBV10-3 with TRBJ1-1; TRBD1 matches 9 bases. The CDR3 contains 14 residues. Germline trimming cut 8 bases from V and 1 base from J; bases unmatched to any gene: 5. The germline gives CDR1 ENHRY, CDR2 SYGVKD. The CDR3: CAIRRGQGNTEAFF. The CDR3 bases are TGTGCCATCCGAAGGGGACAGGGGAACACTGAAGCTTTCTTT.

This clonotype was observed many times. This sequence joins TRBV10-3 and TRBJ2-2, with TRBD2 matching over 14 bases. Trimming removed 6 bases from V and 6 bases from J; junction bases left unmatched: 12. From germline, CDR1 is ENHRY and CDR2 SYGVKD. CDR3 length: 18 residues. This chain's CDR3 is CAISMPGLAGEAPGELFF. In nucleotides, the CDR3 is TGTGCCATCAGCATGCCGGGACTAGCGGGAGAAGCCCCCGGGGAGCTGTTTTTT.

As regards this clonotype: At one end, the junction sequence differs from germline, possibly due to a read error. This chain links TRBV12-3 or TRBV12-4 with TRBJ1-3; D is unresolved. CDR3 length: 14 residues. The CDR3 reads CATSMTFAGNTIYF. DNA for the CDR3: TGTGCCACCAGTATGACCTTCGCTGGAAACACCATATATTTT.

The genes are TRBV7-9 and TRBJ2-1, with D possibly TRBD1 on 6 matching bases. Germline CDR1 reads SEHNR; CDR2 reads FQNEAQ (reference sequence). This CDR3 has 15 residues. V lost 5 bases and J lost 9, with 20 bases in between. CDR3 sequence: CASSRPRVGTSEQFF. The DNA of the CDR3 is TGTGCCAGCAGCCGGCCGAGGGTGGGGACAAGTGAGCAGTTCTTC.

This chain uses TRBV7-9 with TRBJ2-2; TRBD1 is a possible D gene (6 bases). The germline V gene encodes CDR1 SEHNR and CDR2 FQNEAQ (reference sequence). Trimming stripped 4 bases from V and 4 bases from J, with 10 bases between. The CDR3 length is 14 residues. The DNA for the CDR3 is TGTGCCAGCAGCTCACAGGGTTCCACCGGGGAGCTGTTTTTT. It specifies CASSSQGSTGELFF.

The chain recombines TRBV29-1 with TRBJ1-1; unclear D gene. This CDR3 is built from 14 residues. With 0 bases removed from V and 1 base from J, the gap between germline ends came to 9 bases. Germline values: CDR1 SQVTM, CDR2 ANQGSEA. DNA of the CDR3: TGCAGCGTTGAAGATCTTACAGAGAACACTGAAGCTTTCTTT. This sequence encodes CSVEDLTENTEAFF.

This clonotype was detected only a few times. CDR3 residues: CSASDWGGPFYNEQFF. The CDR3 region has the DNA TGCAGTGCTAGTGACTGGGGGGGCCCTTTCTACAATGAGCAGTTCTTC. The rearrangement links TRBV20-1 to TRBJ2-1, with a tentative D call TRBD2 (7 bases). The CDR3 is 16 amino acids. Trimming removed 3 bases at V and 3 bases at J, with 18 bases between. Germline assignment: CDR1 DFQATT and CDR2 SNEGSKA (reference sequence).